The entry that follows covers one T cell receptor beta chain sequence. What it recognizes is unknown. These data belong to a study of blood T cells in healthy people across ages. Findings and limits, study-wide: As age increased, TCR beta diversity per million T cells fell in a roughly linear fashion. Long-lived and aged donors differed, with more naive CD4+ cells and higher diversity in the long-lived.

The V gene lost 5 bases and the J gene lost 7 bases, with 18 bases spanning the gap. This CDR3 spans 14 amino acids. CDR1 and CDR2 (germline): DFQATT, SNEGSKA (reference sequence). It was ten milliliters of peripheral blood that were drawn from each donor. Alongside a J-beta primer mix, a sample-barcoded 5' primer served in a second PCR lasting roughly 7 to 11 cycles. Tags on each cDNA molecule came from a template-switch adaptor with 12 random nucleotides. One entry per CDR3 protein results from TCRdb running MiXCR on the 5' RACE reads. The sample includes about 770,000 distinct CDR3 sequences, under 55% of them seen just once.

The chain is built from TRBV20-1 and TRBJ2-1; possible D gene TRBD2, 6 bases. This clonotype was sampled from a man in his 60s in good health. The sequencing sample was made of blood. This chain's CDR3 is CSADAAGYLNEQFF. The CDR3 coding sequence is TGCAGTGCTGACGCAGCGGGCTACCTGAATGAGCAGTTCTTC.